This T cell receptor (beta chain) was captured by sequencing in a study of blood T cell repertoires in COVID-19. This clone was seen only once. Source study methods: Cell counts per sample came from amplifying reference gene primers. Clones were sequenced by immunoSEQ multiplex PCR, and TCRdb holds only the in-frame ones, with some missing. V and J calls and clone size come straight from that table; D and trimming were deduced from the DNA. The sample shows some 250,000 clones, about nine tenths of them seen only once. Germline values: CDR1 MNHEY, CDR2 SMNVEV (reference sequence). Trimming took 2 bases from V and 10 from J; bases not matched to a gene: 5. The CDR3 spans 15 residues.

Sequenced: PBMCs or T cells enriched from blood (not recorded which). The V gene is TRBV27, the J gene TRBJ1-6; 10 nucleotides match TRBD1. The source is a human donor in a cohort exposed to, infected with or recovered from COVID-19 (not recorded which). The donor label of this sample is uncertain. The CDR3 bases are TGTGCCAGCAGTTTAGGACAGGGGGTGAGATCACCCCTCCACTTT. This encodes CASSLGQGVRSPLHF.